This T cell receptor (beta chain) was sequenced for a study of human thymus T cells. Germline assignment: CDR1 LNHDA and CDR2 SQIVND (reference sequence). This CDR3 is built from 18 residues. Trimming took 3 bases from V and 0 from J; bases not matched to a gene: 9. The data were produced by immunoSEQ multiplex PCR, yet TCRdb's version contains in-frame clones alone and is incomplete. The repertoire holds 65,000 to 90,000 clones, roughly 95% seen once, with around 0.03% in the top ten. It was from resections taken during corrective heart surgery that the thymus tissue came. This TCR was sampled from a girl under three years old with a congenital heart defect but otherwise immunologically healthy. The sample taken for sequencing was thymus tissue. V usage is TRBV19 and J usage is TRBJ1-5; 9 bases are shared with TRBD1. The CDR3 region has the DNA TGTGCCAGTAGTATTCCCGGGACAGGGTTTGATAGCAATCAGCCCCAGCATTTT. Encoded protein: CASSIPGTGFDSNQPQHF. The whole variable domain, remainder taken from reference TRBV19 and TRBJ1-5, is DGGITQSPKYLFRKEGQNVTLSCEQNLNHDAMYWYRQDPGQGLRLIYYSQIVNDFQKGDIAEGYSVSREKKESFPLTVTSAQKNPTAFYLCASSIPGTGFDSNQPQHFGDGTRLSIL.